A single sample is the source of the 24 T cell receptor beta chains below, sequenced in a study of blood T cell repertoires in COVID-19. Only in-frame clones appear in the TCRdb table, and some are missing; sequencing was by immunoSEQ multiplex PCR. The profile shows under 250,000 clones, more than 75% of them singletons. Sequenced material: peripheral blood. These receptor sequences come from a woman in her sixties or seventies with active or convalescent COVID-19.

The rearrangement links TRBV5-1 to TRBJ1-2; 7 bases agree with TRBD1. Trimming removed 4 bases from V and 6 bases from J; junction bases left unmatched: 9. CDR1 and CDR2 (germline): SGHRS, YFSETQ. The CDR3 contains 14 residues. The CDR3 sequence is CASSTADRANGYTF. CDR3 nucleotide sequence: TGCGCCAGCAGCACCGCTGACAGGGCAAATGGCTACACCTTC.

The chain combines TRBV19 with TRBJ2-3; the match to TRBD1 covers 9 bases. The germline gives CDR1 LNHDA, CDR2 SQIVND (reference sequence). Trimming at V came to 5 bases and at J to 2 bases, leaving 8 bases not matched to a gene. This CDR3 is 16 amino acids long. The CDR3 nucleotides are TGTGCCAGTAGTGGTAGGGACAGGGAAAACACAGATACGCAGTATTTT. It specifies CASSGRDRENTDTQYF.

CDR3 sequence: CASSPSGRYEQYF. The CDR3 DNA reads TGTGCCAGCAGCCCCAGCGGAAGGTACGAGCAGTACTTC. J is TRBJ2-7 and V is TRBV3-1 (or the pseudogene TRBV3-2), with D possibly matching TRBD2 (5 bases). CDR3 length equals 13 residues. Germline lookup yields CDR1 LGHDT and CDR2 YNNKEL (reference sequence). Between the trimmed V and J ends, which lost 4 bases and 4 bases, there was a span of 11 bases.

This clone was seen a single time. The CDR3 spells CASSLLAGSSHTDTQYF. CDR3 DNA sequence: TGTGCCAGCAGCCTTCTAGCGGGGTCCTCCCACACAGATACGCAGTATTTT. This chain joins TRBV7-2 and TRBJ2-3; the match to TRBD2 covers 9 bases. The germline V gene has CDR1 SGHTA and CDR2 FQGNSA. V dropped 5 bases and J dropped 2; count of bases not matched to a gene: 11. The CDR3 sequence is 17 residues long.

This clone has just one count. The chain links TRBV5-6 to TRBJ1-2; 9 bases match TRBD1. This CDR3 comprises 17 residues. V dropped 4 bases and J dropped 8; count of bases not matched to a gene: 18. The germline gives CDR1 SGHDT, CDR2 YYEEEE. The CDR3 DNA sequence: TGTGCCAGCAGCCCCACACTATTTCGGGACAGGGATTTCGGCTACACCTTC. Translating it yields CASSPTLFRDRDFGYTF.

The chain employs TRBV19 and TRBJ2-2; weak D call: TRBD2 (6 bases). In germline, CDR1 is LNHDA, CDR2 SQIVND (reference sequence). V was pared by 6 bases and J by 3 bases, with 14 bases between. This CDR3 has 15 amino acids. Here the CDR3 reads CASSRRRGYTGELFF. CDR3 in DNA: TGTGCCAGTAGCCGGAGGAGGGGATACACCGGGGAGCTGTTTTTT.

The rearrangement links TRBV9 to TRBJ1-3, with a tentative D call TRBD1 (5 bases). Germline CDR1 reads SGDLS; CDR2 reads YYNGEE. With 6 bases removed from V and 0 bases from J, the gap between germline ends came to 16 bases. The CDR3 spans 16 residues. The CDR3 DNA reads TGTGCCAGCACCGGGGGGACGTACGTCTCTGGAAACACCATATATTTT. The encoded protein is CASTGGTYVSGNTIYF.

The V call is TRBV19, the J call TRBJ1-2, with 7 bases fitting TRBD1. The CDR3 is 16 amino acids. CDR1 is LNHDA and CDR2 is SQIVND in the germline V gene (reference sequence). The ends lost 7 bases at V and 4 bases at J; junction bases unmatched: 15. The CDR3 region has the DNA TGTGCCAGTATCCCTGCGTCGACAGGGTCTGTCTATGGCTACACCTTC. As protein: CASIPASTGSVYGYTF.

The V and J genes are TRBV7-2 and TRBJ1-1; weak D call: TRBD1 (5 bases). Trimming pared 3 bases from V and 4 bases from J, leaving 9 bases between. Germline CDR1 reads SGHTA; CDR2 reads FQGNSA. The CDR3 runs to 13 residues. CDR3 sequence (DNA): TGTGCCAGCAGCTTGGAGGGGAGCACTGAAGCTTTCTTT. Protein sequence: CASSLEGSTEAFF.

This clone was seen more than once but under ten times. The V call is TRBV6-5, the J call TRBJ1-5, with D tentatively TRBD1 (6 bases). CDR1 and CDR2 from the germline V gene are MNHEY and SVGAGI. Trimming removed 2 bases from V and 9 bases from J, with 11 bases in between. The CDR3 loop spans 13 amino acids. The CDR3 DNA sequence: TGTGCCAGCAGTTACGGGGGCTCATGGCCCCAGCATTTT. This translates into CASSYGGSWPQHF.

This clone occurred once. The chain couples TRBV6-5 to TRBJ1-1; D gene unclear. The ends were cut back, 7 bases at V and 6 bases at J, with 9 bases in the middle. There are 11 residues in the CDR3. CDR1 and CDR2 from the germline V gene are MNHEY and SVGAGI. CDR3 region: CASTGRSEAFF. CDR3 nucleotides: TGTGCCAGCACCGGGAGGTCTGAAGCTTTCTTT.

The chain combines TRBV6-5 with TRBJ2-7, with TRBD1 matching 9 bases. The CDR3 length is 14 residues. The germline V gene has CDR1 MNHEY and CDR2 SVGAGI. With 6 bases clipped from V and 4 bases from J, the junction kept 7 bases outside the gene matches. The CDR3 reads CASRKGQGSYEQYF. The DNA of the CDR3 is TGTGCCAGCAGGAAGGGACAGGGTAGTTACGAGCAGTACTTC.

The chain employs TRBV7-9 and TRBJ2-3; TRBD2 agrees at 7 bases. The CDR3 consists of 14 residues. The junction had 6 bases not matched to a gene; V was cut back by 4 bases and J by 5 bases. CDR1 is SEHNR, CDR2 FQNEAQ, per germline (reference sequence). The DNA for the CDR3 is TGTGCCAGCAGCTCGAGCGGGGTGGGAGATACGCAGTATTTT. It translates to CASSSSGVGDTQYF.

J is TRBJ2-1 and V is TRBV20-1, with D uncertain. The CDR3 totals 11 residues. Trimming removed 0 bases at V and 8 bases at J, with 5 bases between. Germline CDR1 reads DFQATT; CDR2 reads SNEGSKA (reference sequence). CDR3 region: CSARDFYEQFF. CDR3 bases: TGCAGTGCTAGAGACTTTTATGAGCAGTTCTTC.

V is TRBV7-9 and J is TRBJ2-7, with 8 positions matching TRBD2. The CDR3 has 14 residues. The V gene's germline CDR1 is SEHNR and CDR2 FQNEAQ (reference sequence). With 5 bases clipped from V and 0 bases from J, the junction kept 3 bases outside the gene matches. CDR3 bases: TGTGCCAGCAGCACTAGCGGTCTCTCCTACGAGCAGTACTTC. Translation: CASSTSGLSYEQYF.

The V gene is TRBV6-6, the J gene TRBJ2-7, with D possibly matching TRBD1 (6 bases). Germline lookup yields CDR1 MNHNY and CDR2 SVGAGI (reference sequence). The CDR3 runs 13 residues. The V end was cut by 0 bases, the J end by 6 bases, with 9 bases between. The CDR3 DNA follows: TGTGCCAGCAGTTACTCAACAGGGTCCGAGCAGTACTTC. As protein: CASSYSTGSEQYF.

The CDR3 DNA is TGCGCCAGCAGCTTGGGGACTAGCGGGGAACAGACCCAGTACTTC. This gives the protein CASSLGTSGEQTQYF. This chain uses TRBV5-1 with TRBJ2-5; 12 bases agree with TRBD2. The CDR3 has 15 residues. Germline V gene lookup returns CDR1 SGHRS and CDR2 YFSETQ. V lost 0 bases to trimming and J lost 6 bases; unmatched junction nucleotides: 3.

The gene calls are TRBV12-5 and TRBJ2-3, with 7 bases lining up with TRBD1. This CDR3 has 15 residues. Trimming at V came to 5 bases and at J to 3 bases, leaving 8 bases not matched to a gene. Germline V gene lookup returns CDR1 LGHNT and CDR2 FRNRAP. CDR3 sequence (DNA): TGTGCTAGTGGTCTGGGACAGCCTACTACAGATACGCAGTATTTT. This translates into CASGLGQPTTDTQYF.

This clone has only one observation. This chain connects TRBV5-6 to TRBJ1-2; D remains unclear. V lost 0 bases to trimming and J lost 9 bases, with 15 bases between them. The CDR3 sequence is 14 residues long. Looked up from germline, CDR1 is SGHDT and CDR2 is YYEEEE. The CDR3 region is CASSLAGIPISYTF. The CDR3 coding sequence is TGTGCCAGCAGCTTGGCGGGGATTCCTATAAGCTACACCTTC. The complete variable domain, with remaining parts taken from reference TRBV5-6 and TRBJ1-2, reads DAGVTQSPTHLIKTRGQQVTLRCSPKSGHDTVSWYQQALGQGPQFIFQYYEEEERQRGNFPDRFSGHQFPNYSSELNVNALLLGDSALYLCASSLAGIPISYTFGSGTRLTVV.

This chain joins TRBV5-1 and TRBJ2-5, with D maybe TRBD1 (6 bases). Germline lookup yields CDR1 SGHRS and CDR2 YFSETQ. The CDR3 consists of 16 residues. The V and J ends lost 4 bases and 1 base respectively, with 17 bases between them. DNA of the CDR3: TGCGCCAGCAGCCAACAGACAGGAGTTCTCCAAGAGACCCAGTACTTC. Translated, it gives CASSQQTGVLQETQYF.

A few counts support this clone. The chain uses TRBV7-8 and TRBJ2-2; TRBD1 might be the D (6 bases). The CDR3 has 15 amino acids. Per the germline V gene, CDR1 is SGHVS and CDR2 is FQNEAQ. V was pared by 5 bases and J by 3 bases, with 13 bases between. In nucleotides, the CDR3 is TGTGCCAGCAGCGACAGGACAAGGGACACCGGGGAGCTGTTTTTT. Its protein product is CASSDRTRDTGELFF.

This chain links TRBV29-1 with TRBJ1-1; D unclear. Trimming removed 6 bases at V and 1 base at J, with 15 bases between. This CDR3 spans 14 amino acids. CDR1 and CDR2 (germline): SQVTM, ANQGSEA. The CDR3 region has the DNA TGCAGCGTCGCCCAAGAAGCCCAGAACACTGAAGCTTTCTTT. Protein: CSVAQEAQNTEAFF.

The chain's CDR3 is CASSRQGGTDTQYF. CDR3 DNA: TGTGCCAGCTCACGACAGGGTGGGACAGATACGCAGTATTTT. The V call is TRBV18, the J call TRBJ2-3; 7 bases line up with TRBD1. In germline, CDR1 is KGHSH, CDR2 LQKENI. J was trimmed by 3 bases and V by 4 bases; bases with no gene match: 4. The CDR3 is 14 amino acids.

The chain employs TRBV4-1 and TRBJ1-4; D is possibly TRBD1 (6 bases). The germline V and J ends were trimmed by 1 base and 0 bases, with 15 bases remaining between them. The CDR3 is 18 amino acids. The V gene's germline CDR1 is MGHRA and CDR2 YSYEKL. CDR3 coding DNA: TGCGCCAGCAGCCAAGGGACAGACAGAGTAGCAACTAATGAAAAACTGTTTTTT. Translation: CASSQGTDRVATNEKLFF.